These T cell receptor beta chains were read from a single sample in a study of shared clonotypes between healthy human individuals. Clones were sequenced by immunoSEQ multiplex PCR, and TCRdb holds only the in-frame ones, with some missing. This sample has around 990,000 clones, with roughly 80% found just once. The sample was memory CD4+ T cells from PBMCs. These receptors originate from a man between 18 and 35 years old in good health. Some clones in this sample may be carry-over from other donors' samples. Each CDR3 is given with its conserved first and last residue. Fields, in order: J gene, V gene, clone size, D gene, CDR3 DNA, CDR3 protein. The D gene is left open where the match is weak. Size is stated for part of the rows, as once, few or many counts, or as a class when the clone is expanded.

J gene: TRBJ2-7
V gene: TRBV28
clone size: -
D gene: TRBD1
CDR3 DNA: TGTGCCAGCAGCCCTACCGGGACAGGCCCATACAAGCAGTACTTC
CDR3 protein: CASSPTGTGPYKQYF

J gene: TRBJ2-3
V gene: TRBV28
clone size: -
D gene: -
CDR3 DNA: TGTGCCAGCAGTCCCGGGACTCTCAGCACAGATACGCAGTATTTT
CDR3 protein: CASSPGTLSTDTQYF

J gene: TRBJ1-2
V gene: TRBV30
clone size: -
D gene: -
CDR3 DNA: TGTGCCTGGAGTCAAGGGAGGGGGGGCTACACCTTC
CDR3 protein: CAWSQGRGGYTF

J gene: TRBJ2-2
V gene: TRBV29-1
clone size: -
D gene: -
CDR3 DNA: TGCAGCGTTGAGTCCCCCGGGGAGCTGTTTTTT
CDR3 protein: CSVESPGELFF

J gene: TRBJ1-4
V gene: TRBV9
clone size: many
D gene: -
CDR3 DNA: TGTGCCAGCAGCCTCAGCGGGGGATTATCTGAAAAACTGTTTTTT
CDR3 protein: CASSLSGGLSEKLFF

J gene: TRBJ1-5
V gene: TRBV27
clone size: few
D gene: -
CDR3 DNA: TGTGCCAGTCCGGACCTGAATCAGCCCCAGCATTTT
CDR3 protein: CASPDLNQPQHF

J gene: TRBJ1-2
V gene: TRBV28
clone size: -
D gene: -
CDR3 DNA: TGTGCCAGCAGTTTATTTTCGGCTGTGGGGACTTTTAATGGCTACACCTTC
CDR3 protein: CASSLFSAVGTFNGYTF

J gene: TRBJ1-1
V gene: TRBV6-6
clone size: once
D gene: -
CDR3 DNA: TGTGCCAGCAGTAGCCTCAACAGGGCTGAAGCTTTCTTT
CDR3 protein: CASSSLNRAEAFF

J gene: TRBJ2-2
V gene: TRBV19
clone size: -
D gene: -
CDR3 DNA: TGTGCCAGTAGGGACGCCGCGAACACCGGGGAGCTGTTTTTT
CDR3 protein: CASRDAANTGELFF

J gene: TRBJ1-1
V gene: TRBV7-2
clone size: -
D gene: -
CDR3 DNA: TGTGCTTCAGCGGGGCGTTTGAACACTGAAGCTTTCTTT
CDR3 protein: CASAGRLNTEAFF

J gene: TRBJ2-1
V gene: TRBV18
clone size: -
D gene: TRBD1
CDR3 DNA: TGTGCCAGCTCACCTCAAGACAGGGGAGGTGTGTTCTTC
CDR3 protein: CASSPQDRGGVFF

J gene: TRBJ2-1
V gene: TRBV18
clone size: -
D gene: TRBD2
CDR3 DNA: TGTGCCAGCTCACGCGGTACCGGGACTAGCGAACAGTTCTTC
CDR3 protein: CASSRGTGTSEQFF

J gene: TRBJ2-2
V gene: TRBV7-2
clone size: -
D gene: TRBD2
CDR3 DNA: TGTGCCAGCAGCCTTTTTAGCGGGAGTTACACCGGGGAGCTGTTTTTT
CDR3 protein: CASSLFSGSYTGELFF

J gene: TRBJ2-1
V gene: TRBV19
clone size: few
D gene: TRBD1
CDR3 DNA: TGTGCCAGTAACCTGGCAGGGGGTAATGAGCAGTTCTTC
CDR3 protein: CASNLAGGNEQFF

J gene: TRBJ2-7
V gene: TRBV18
clone size: -
D gene: -
CDR3 DNA: TGTGCCAGCTCACCAAACCTCCAGAGCGAGCAGTACTTC
CDR3 protein: CASSPNLQSEQYF

J gene: TRBJ2-1
V gene: TRBV4-3
clone size: -
D gene: TRBD1
CDR3 DNA: TGCGCCAGCAGCCAAGATACGGGACAGTACAATGAGCAGTTCTTC
CDR3 protein: CASSQDTGQYNEQFF

J gene: TRBJ1-2
V gene: TRBV7-3
clone size: -
D gene: TRBD1
CDR3 DNA: TGTGCCAGCAGCTCCGGGACAGTATATGGCTACACCTTC
CDR3 protein: CASSSGTVYGYTF

J gene: TRBJ2-7
V gene: TRBV5-5
clone size: -
D gene: TRBD2
CDR3 DNA: TGTGCCAGCATCCTGAGCGGGGGAGTCTCCTACGAGCAGTACTTC
CDR3 protein: CASILSGGVSYEQYF

J gene: TRBJ1-1
V gene: TRBV30
clone size: few
D gene: -
CDR3 DNA: TGTGCCTGGAGTCACGGGGTTCGACGGCTAGAGGCTTTCTTT
CDR3 protein: CAWSHGVRRLEAFF

J gene: TRBJ2-7
V gene: TRBV28
clone size: -
D gene: -
CDR3 DNA: TGTGCCAGCAGCCGGGACATCCTCCGCGAGCAGTACTTC
CDR3 protein: CASSRDILREQYF

J gene: TRBJ1-4
V gene: TRBV30
clone size: -
D gene: -
CDR3 DNA: TGTGCCTGGAGTGTACGGTCGACTAATGAAAAACTGTTTTTT
CDR3 protein: CAWSVRSTNEKLFF

J gene: TRBJ2-3
V gene: TRBV9
clone size: -
D gene: -
CDR3 DNA: TGTGCCAGCAGCGTAGTTGGGTTCACAGATACGCAGTATTTT
CDR3 protein: CASSVVGFTDTQYF

J gene: TRBJ2-2
V gene: TRBV6-1
clone size: few
D gene: -
CDR3 DNA: TGTGCCAGCACGGCGGGCGGGGAGCTGTTTTTT
CDR3 protein: CASTAGGELFF

J gene: TRBJ2-7
V gene: TRBV28
clone size: -
D gene: -
CDR3 DNA: TGTGCCAGCAGTTTTAGGGGCGGACCTCTTTACGAGCAGTACTTC
CDR3 protein: CASSFRGGPLYEQYF

J gene: TRBJ2-7
V gene: TRBV19
clone size: -
D gene: TRBD2
CDR3 DNA: TGTGCCAGTAGTACGCTGACTAGCGGTAGGTCCTACGAGCAGTACTTC
CDR3 protein: CASSTLTSGRSYEQYF

J gene: TRBJ2-2
V gene: TRBV13
clone size: few
D gene: TRBD2
CDR3 DNA: TGTGCCAGCAGCCCGGGACTAAACACCGGGGAGCTGTTTTTT
CDR3 protein: CASSPGLNTGELFF

J gene: TRBJ1-5
V gene: TRBV28
clone size: -
D gene: -
CDR3 DNA: TGTGCCAGCAGTTCTCCGGGACACCCCCTAACGGGCAATCAGCCCCAGCATTTT
CDR3 protein: CASSSPGHPLTGNQPQHF

J gene: TRBJ2-7
V gene: TRBV11-2
clone size: once
D gene: TRBD2
CDR3 DNA: TGTGCCAGCAGCTTAGATCCGGGGGGAACGTACGAGCAGTACTTC
CDR3 protein: CASSLDPGGTYEQYF

J gene: TRBJ1-6
V gene: TRBV25-1
clone size: -
D gene: TRBD1
CDR3 DNA: TGTGCCAGCAGTGGCTCGGACAGGGTCCAATCACCCCTCCACTTT
CDR3 protein: CASSGSDRVQSPLHF

J gene: TRBJ2-7
V gene: TRBV27
clone size: -
D gene: -
CDR3 DNA: TGTGCCAGCAGTTTAGAATACGGCGGAGAGCAGTACTTC
CDR3 protein: CASSLEYGGEQYF

J gene: TRBJ1-2
V gene: TRBV2
clone size: few
D gene: TRBD1
CDR3 DNA: TGTGCCAGCAGGGACAGGGGGTACTATGGCTACACCTTC
CDR3 protein: CASRDRGYYGYTF

J gene: TRBJ1-1
V gene: TRBV28
clone size: -
D gene: TRBD1
CDR3 DNA: TGTGCCAGCAGCCCCGGGACAGTGAACACTGAAGCTTTCTTT
CDR3 protein: CASSPGTVNTEAFF

J gene: TRBJ1-2
V gene: TRBV6-6
clone size: -
D gene: -
CDR3 DNA: TGTGCCAGCACCACAAAGGCAGCTACTTATGGCTACACCTTC
CDR3 protein: CASTTKAATYGYTF

J gene: TRBJ2-7
V gene: TRBV6-1
clone size: -
D gene: -
CDR3 DNA: TGTGCCAGCAGTGATGCTACGGGTGGGACACTTTCCTACGAGCAGTACTTC
CDR3 protein: CASSDATGGTLSYEQYF

J gene: TRBJ2-7
V gene: TRBV5-6
clone size: -
D gene: TRBD2
CDR3 DNA: TGTGCCAGCAGCTCGACTCCGGGACTAGCGGGAGGCTACGAGCAGTACTTC
CDR3 protein: CASSSTPGLAGGYEQYF

J gene: TRBJ1-2
V gene: TRBV27
clone size: -
D gene: -
CDR3 DNA: TGTGCCAGCAGTTTATCGACCCATACCTATGGCTACACCTTC
CDR3 protein: CASSLSTHTYGYTF

J gene: TRBJ2-5
V gene: TRBV11-2
clone size: -
D gene: -
CDR3 DNA: TGTGCCAGCAGCCCGGAGGAGACCCAGTACTTC
CDR3 protein: CASSPEETQYF

J gene: TRBJ2-3
V gene: TRBV4-3
clone size: -
D gene: TRBD2
CDR3 DNA: TGCGCCAGCAGCCAAAGGTGGATTGGGAGCGGGACCCCCACAGATACGCAGTATTTT
CDR3 protein: CASSQRWIGSGTPTDTQYF

J gene: TRBJ2-7
V gene: TRBV6-1
clone size: -
D gene: -
CDR3 DNA: TGTGCCAGCAGTGAGGTACCGTCCTACGAGCAGTACTTC
CDR3 protein: CASSEVPSYEQYF

J gene: TRBJ2-5
V gene: TRBV2
clone size: -
D gene: -
CDR3 DNA: TGTGCCAGCATGGGAAGGGAGACCCAGTACTTC
CDR3 protein: CASMGRETQYF

J gene: TRBJ1-5
V gene: TRBV19
clone size: -
D gene: -
CDR3 DNA: TGTGCCAGTAGTATCTCAGGGTTCAGTCAGCCCCAGCATTTT
CDR3 protein: CASSISGFSQPQHF

J gene: TRBJ2-7
V gene: TRBV28
clone size: few
D gene: -
CDR3 DNA: TGTGCCAGCAGTGAGCCTCCGGAGAACGAGCAGTACTTC
CDR3 protein: CASSEPPENEQYF

J gene: TRBJ2-3
V gene: TRBV27
clone size: many
D gene: -
CDR3 DNA: TGTGCCAGCAGTTCCCCCAGGGTTAGCACAGATACGCAGTATTTT
CDR3 protein: CASSSPRVSTDTQYF

J gene: TRBJ2-1
V gene: TRBV7-8
clone size: -
D gene: -
CDR3 DNA: TGTGCCAGCAGACAAACCGGGACCTCGGACGGCAATGAGCAGTTCTTC
CDR3 protein: CASRQTGTSDGNEQFF

J gene: TRBJ1-5
V gene: TRBV7-8
clone size: -
D gene: -
CDR3 DNA: TGTGCCAGCAGCCGAATGCCGGACAGTTCGGGCGTGGGTCAGCCCCAGCATTTT
CDR3 protein: CASSRMPDSSGVGQPQHF

J gene: TRBJ1-1
V gene: TRBV19
clone size: -
D gene: TRBD1
CDR3 DNA: TGTGCCAGTAGTTCCAGGGGGGACCACACTGAAGCTTTCTTT
CDR3 protein: CASSSRGDHTEAFF

J gene: TRBJ2-7
V gene: TRBV7-2
clone size: -
D gene: -
CDR3 DNA: TGTGCCAGCAGCCCGCAAGGGGGTCCCTCCTACGAGCAGTACTTC
CDR3 protein: CASSPQGGPSYEQYF

J gene: TRBJ2-5
V gene: TRBV11-2
clone size: -
D gene: -
CDR3 DNA: TGTGCCAGCAGCTTAGATTCGGTGACCCAGTACTTC
CDR3 protein: CASSLDSVTQYF

J gene: TRBJ2-7
V gene: TRBV2
clone size: -
D gene: TRBD2
CDR3 DNA: TGTGCCAGCACGGCAGAGCGGGAGGGCCATGAGTACTTC
CDR3 protein: CASTAEREGHEYF

J gene: TRBJ2-2
V gene: TRBV7-9
clone size: -
D gene: -
CDR3 DNA: TGTGCCAGCAGCTTTTATGCCAGGGCGAACACCGGGGAGCTGTTTTTT
CDR3 protein: CASSFYARANTGELFF

J gene: TRBJ1-4
V gene: TRBV2
clone size: -
D gene: -
CDR3 DNA: TGTGCCAGCAGTGCACAGATTGCAACTAATGAAAAACTGTTTTTT
CDR3 protein: CASSAQIATNEKLFF

J gene: TRBJ2-1
V gene: TRBV7-9
clone size: -
D gene: TRBD1
CDR3 DNA: TGTGCCAGCAGCCCCGGCTTGGGACAGGGTAACTACAATGAGCAGTTCTTC
CDR3 protein: CASSPGLGQGNYNEQFF

J gene: TRBJ2-7
V gene: TRBV6-5
clone size: -
D gene: TRBD2
CDR3 DNA: TGTGCCAGCAGCCTTCTAGCGGGGGGAGGTGAGCAGTACTTC
CDR3 protein: CASSLLAGGGEQYF

J gene: TRBJ2-1
V gene: TRBV6-6
clone size: -
D gene: TRBD2
CDR3 DNA: TGTGCCAGCAGTGCTAGCGGGATGTGGAATGAGCAGTTCTTC
CDR3 protein: CASSASGMWNEQFF

J gene: TRBJ2-1
V gene: TRBV5-4
clone size: -
D gene: -
CDR3 DNA: TGTGCCAGCAGCTTGGTCGCGAAGGGGGGAATTAATGAGCAGTTCTTC
CDR3 protein: CASSLVAKGGINEQFF

J gene: TRBJ1-5
V gene: TRBV4-1
clone size: once
D gene: -
CDR3 DNA: TGCGCCAGCAGCCAAGATCCTGCGGCCCGGGGCAATCAGCCCCAGCATTTT
CDR3 protein: CASSQDPAARGNQPQHF

J gene: TRBJ2-3
V gene: TRBV7-8
clone size: -
D gene: -
CDR3 DNA: TGTGCCAGCAGCACCATACAGGGTACGCAGTATTTT
CDR3 protein: CASSTIQGTQYF

J gene: TRBJ1-4
V gene: TRBV9
clone size: few
D gene: -
CDR3 DNA: TGTGCCAGCAGCAGGGGCCCTAAGAGAACAACTAATGAAAAACTGTTTTTT
CDR3 protein: CASSRGPKRTTNEKLFF

J gene: TRBJ2-7
V gene: TRBV19
clone size: -
D gene: -
CDR3 DNA: TGTGCCAGTAGTATCTCTCCCGGGACCGAGCAGTACTTC
CDR3 protein: CASSISPGTEQYF

J gene: TRBJ2-7
V gene: TRBV7-8
clone size: -
D gene: -
CDR3 DNA: TGTGCCAGCAGCTTAGTCTCTGGCGGCTCCTACGAGCAGTACTTC
CDR3 protein: CASSLVSGGSYEQYF